The clone carrying this T cell receptor (beta chain) was recorded at least ten times. The CDR3 is made up of 13 amino acids. Germline loops: CDR1 SGHRS, CDR2 YFSETQ. Trimming took 5 bases from V and 5 from J, leaving 13 bases between them. The entry originates in a study of T-cell reconstitution after alpha-beta-depleted transplantation in children. Molecular barcoding with unique molecular identifiers was used for the TCRbeta library. TCRdb reprocessed the PCR reads with MiXCR, giving one entry per CDR3 protein. The repertoire holds about 480,000 distinct CDR3 sequences, with under 15% as singletons.

The chain is built from TRBV5-1 and TRBJ2-5, with a weak D call TRBD2 (5 bases). The sequence was collected from a human donor who donated a stem cell graft to a child with combined immunodeficiency. Sequencing used PBMCs from the stem cell graft donor, obtained from the stem cell graft. The CDR3 is CASRIGSGETQYF. CDR3 DNA: TGCGCCAGCAGAATAGGGAGTGGGGAGACCCAGTACTTC.